Presented here are 21 T cell receptor beta chains from one specimen sequenced in a study of T cell responses to AZD1222 COVID-19 vaccine. The data were produced by immunoSEQ multiplex PCR, yet TCRdb's version contains in-frame clones alone and is incomplete. The sample carries 80,000 to 100,000 clones, 85% to 90% recorded once. Sequencing used peripheral blood, obtained 28 days after the second AZD1222 dose. These receptors were taken from an adult who received the AZD1222 COVID-19 vaccine.

J is TRBJ2-1 and V is TRBV25-1; perhaps TRBD2 as D (5 bases). CDR1 is MGHDK, CDR2 SYGVNS, per germline. The CDR3 is 11 residues long. V was trimmed by 5 bases and J by 9 bases, leaving 8 bases between them. CDR3: CASSSRVEQFF. CDR3 coding DNA: TGTGCCAGCAGTTCGAGGGTTGAGCAGTTCTTC.

This chain connects TRBV5-1 to TRBJ2-5; 13 nucleotides line up with TRBD2. The V gene's germline CDR1 is SGHRS and CDR2 YFSETQ. Trimming at V came to 4 bases and at J to 4 bases, leaving 4 bases not matched to a gene. The CDR3 totals 15 residues. CDR3 DNA sequence: TGCGCCAGCAGCACGGGACTAGCGGGGTTAGAGACCCAGTACTTC. This encodes CASSTGLAGLETQYF.

The chain carries TRBV5-1 and TRBJ1-5; TRBD1 might be the D (5 bases). Germline loops: CDR1 SGHRS, CDR2 YFSETQ. This CDR3 is built from 14 residues. V lost 0 bases and J 5 bases, leaving 9 bases between the germline ends. CDR3 sequence (DNA): TGCGCCAGCAGCTTGGGGGGGAAGGATCAGCCCCAGCATTTT. It specifies CASSLGGKDQPQHF.

This chain connects TRBV7-2 to TRBJ1-5; no clear D. V was pared by 1 base and J by 4 bases, with 2 bases between. The length of the CDR3 is 12 residues. CDR1 SGHTA and CDR2 FQGNSA come from the germline V gene. CDR3 amino acids: CASSLGNQPQHF. The CDR3 bases are TGTGCCAGCAGCTTAGGGAATCAGCCCCAGCATTTT.

V usage is TRBV6-6 and J usage is TRBJ1-6; D is perhaps TRBD1 (5 bases). The CDR3 covers 16 residues. Germline CDR1 is MNHNY and CDR2 is SVGAGI (reference sequence). Trimming cost V 5 bases and J 8 bases, with 19 bases left between them. The CDR3 bases are TGTGCCAGCAGTCTCGAACCGGGACTTGGGGATTCACCCCTCCACTTT. Translation: CASSLEPGLGDSPLHF.

V is TRBV5-4 and J is TRBJ1-1; D might be TRBD1 (5 bases). Trimming removed 0 bases from V and 2 bases from J, with 8 bases in between. Germline loops: CDR1 SGHNT, CDR2 YYREEE (reference sequence). The CDR3 consists of 14 residues. The DNA of the CDR3 is TGTGCCAGCAGCTTGGGACAGAAAAACACTGAAGCTTTCTTT. Its translation is CASSLGQKNTEAFF. Full variable domain (remainder filled in from reference TRBV5-4 and TRBJ1-1): ETGVTQSPTHLIKTRGQQVTLRCSSQSGHNTVSWYQQALGQGPQFIFQYYREEENGRGNFPPRFSGLQFPNYSSELNVNALELDDSALYLCASSLGQKNTEAFFGQGTRLTVV.

The chain carries TRBV21-1 and TRBJ2-2; the table's D call TRBD2 went unverified against the DNA. TRBV21-1 is described as a pseudogene. The CDR3 has 18 amino acids. CDR3 nucleotide sequence: TGTGCCAGCAGCAAAGCGCTGGCGGGGGGCTTAGCCACCGGGGAGCTGTTTTTT. Translated: CASSKALAGGLATGELFF.

This clone was picked up one time. The V and J genes are TRBV6-5 and TRBJ1-2; 8 bases fit TRBD1. V shed 6 bases, J shed 4 bases, and the junction held 7 bases outside the gene matches. This CDR3 is 14 amino acids long. CDR1 and CDR2 from the germline V gene are MNHEY and SVGAGI. In DNA form, the CDR3 reads TGTGCCAGCAGATATGCGACAGGGGCCTATGGCTACACCTTC. Its translation: CASRYATGAYGYTF.

The chain recombines TRBV2 with TRBJ2-7, with D perhaps assigned TRBD1 or TRBD2 (6 bases each). The CDR3 covers 14 residues. Trimming took 4 bases from V and 4 from J, leaving 14 bases between them. In germline, CDR1 is SNHLY, CDR2 FYNNEI. Here the CDR3 DNA reads TGTGCCAGCAGTGGGATCGGGGGCAGTTACGAGCAGTACTTC. Translation gives CASSGIGGSYEQYF.

The chain is built from TRBV7-8 and TRBJ2-1, with TRBD1 matching 7 bases. This CDR3 is built from 17 residues. Trimming cost V 5 bases and J 4 bases; bases outside gene matches: 14. Germline CDR1 and CDR2: SGHVS and FQNEAQ. The CDR3 loop is CASSPGTARRLYNEQFF. The CDR3 nucleotides read TGTGCCAGCAGCCCCGGGACAGCGAGAAGGCTATACAATGAGCAGTTCTTC.

Points on this clone: It may be a read error: a sequence one base away is much more abundant. The chain combines TRBV25-1 with TRBJ1-1, with D perhaps matching TRBD1 (5 bases). Looked up from germline, CDR1 is MGHDK and CDR2 is SYGVNS. V shed 5 bases and J shed 5 bases, with 9 bases lying between them. CDR3 size: 12 residues. The CDR3 spells CASSFGGTEAFF. CDR3 sequence (DNA): TGTGCCAGCAGTTTTGGGGGGACTGAAGCTTTCTTT.

The V gene is TRBV6-6, the J gene TRBJ2-7; possible D gene TRBD1, 5 bases. Deletions cut 5 bases from V and 2 bases from J, with 25 bases between. The germline V gene has CDR1 MNHNY and CDR2 SVGAGI (reference sequence). This CDR3 is 18 amino acids long. CDR3 protein: CASSPRPAGADLTYEQYF. CDR3 in DNA: TGTGCCAGCAGTCCCCGTCCGGCTGGGGCTGATCTGACCTACGAGCAGTACTTC.

V and J are TRBV7-2 and TRBJ1-2; tentative D call: TRBD1 (6 bases). The V end was cut by 3 bases, the J end by 8 bases, with 16 bases between. Germline loops: CDR1 SGHTA, CDR2 FQGNSA. The CDR3 runs 14 residues. CDR3 protein: CASSFALAGEGYTF. CDR3 sequence (DNA): TGTGCCAGCAGCTTCGCCTTAGCAGGGGAAGGCTACACCTTC.

V gene TRBV6-5 combines with J gene TRBJ1-1; D is unresolved. Germline CDR1 is MNHEY and CDR2 is SVGAGI. V gave up 0 bases and J gave up 6 bases, with 17 bases separating them. The CDR3 loop spans 16 amino acids. Written as DNA, the CDR3 is TGTGCCAGCAGTTACTCGGCGGTCCGGCTGACCCCTGAAGCTTTCTTT. Residues: CASSYSAVRLTPEAFF.

The rearrangement joins TRBV5-1 to TRBJ1-2; 7 positions match TRBD1. V gave up 4 bases and J gave up 7 bases; unmatched junction bases: 7. There are 13 residues in the CDR3. Germline lookup yields CDR1 SGHRS and CDR2 YFSETQ. The CDR3 loop is CASSPQGESGYTF. CDR3 coding DNA: TGCGCCAGCAGCCCTCAGGGGGAGAGTGGCTACACCTTC.

The CDR3: CASSLKLTLSYEQYF. CDR3 nucleotide sequence: TGTGCCAGCAGCTTAAAACTAACCCTCTCCTACGAGCAGTACTTC. This sequence joins TRBV7-3 and TRBJ2-7; D is unresolved. V was clipped by 1 base and J by 0 bases, with 10 bases between them. Germline values: CDR1 SGHTA, CDR2 FQGTGA. CDR3 length: 15 amino acids.

This chain joins TRBV19 and TRBJ2-5; 8 bases align to TRBD1. The CDR3 contains 15 residues. V shed 5 bases and J 5 bases; nucleotides not matched to a gene: 10. The germline V gene has CDR1 LNHDA and CDR2 SQIVND (reference sequence). For the CDR3, the DNA is TGTGCCAGTAGTCGTCGCAGGGGGCGTTTGGAGACCCAGTACTTC. It specifies CASSRRRGRLETQYF.

The chain carries TRBV12-3 or TRBV12-4 and TRBJ1-1; 9 nucleotides agree with TRBD1. Losses at the gene ends were 6 bases for V and 8 bases for J; bases not matched to a gene: 7. The CDR3 covers 13 residues. The CDR3 protein is CASRRDREGEAFF. The CDR3 nucleotides read TGTGCCAGCAGGCGGGACAGGGAGGGAGAAGCTTTCTTT.

The chain is built from TRBV13 and TRBJ1-1; possibly TRBD1 for D (6 bases). Germline loops: CDR1 PRHDT, CDR2 FYEKMQ (reference sequence). This CDR3 has 14 amino acids. The V end was cut by 2 bases, the J end by 1 base, with 8 bases between. In nucleotides, the CDR3 is TGTGCCAGCAGCTTAAGGGGGGAGAACACTGAAGCTTTCTTT. This encodes CASSLRGENTEAFF.

The chain carries TRBV2 and TRBJ1-1, with 8 bases matching TRBD1. Germline CDR1 SNHLY, CDR2 FYNNEI. The V and J ends lost 3 bases and 2 bases, in that order; junction bases with no gene match: 2. This CDR3 comprises 14 residues. Here the CDR3 reads CASSDGQGNTEAFF. CDR3 nucleotides: TGTGCCAGCAGTGACGGACAGGGAAACACTGAAGCTTTCTTT.

The chain has TRBV5-3 and TRBJ2-7; 8 nucleotides align to TRBD1. TRBV5-3 is an open reading frame, and its role is uncertain. The CDR3 is 17 residues long. Germline trimming cut 4 bases from V and 3 bases from J; bases unmatched to any gene: 15. The CDR3 here is CARSPECRTGLNYEQYF. The CDR3 nucleotides read TGTGCCAGAAGCCCTGAATGTCGGACAGGGCTTAACTACGAGCAGTACTTC.